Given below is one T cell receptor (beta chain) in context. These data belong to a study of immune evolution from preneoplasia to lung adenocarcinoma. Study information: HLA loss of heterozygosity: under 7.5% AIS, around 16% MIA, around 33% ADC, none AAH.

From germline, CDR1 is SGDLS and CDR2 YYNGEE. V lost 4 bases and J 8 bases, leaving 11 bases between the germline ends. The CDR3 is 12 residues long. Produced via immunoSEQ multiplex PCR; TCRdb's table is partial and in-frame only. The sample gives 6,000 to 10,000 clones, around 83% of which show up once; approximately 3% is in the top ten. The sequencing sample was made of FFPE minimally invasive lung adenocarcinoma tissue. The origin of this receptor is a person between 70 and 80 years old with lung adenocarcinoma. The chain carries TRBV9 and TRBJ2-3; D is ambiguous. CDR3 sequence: CASSPDLGTQYF. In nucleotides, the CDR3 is TGTGCCAGCAGCCCCGACCTCGGTACGCAGTATTTT.